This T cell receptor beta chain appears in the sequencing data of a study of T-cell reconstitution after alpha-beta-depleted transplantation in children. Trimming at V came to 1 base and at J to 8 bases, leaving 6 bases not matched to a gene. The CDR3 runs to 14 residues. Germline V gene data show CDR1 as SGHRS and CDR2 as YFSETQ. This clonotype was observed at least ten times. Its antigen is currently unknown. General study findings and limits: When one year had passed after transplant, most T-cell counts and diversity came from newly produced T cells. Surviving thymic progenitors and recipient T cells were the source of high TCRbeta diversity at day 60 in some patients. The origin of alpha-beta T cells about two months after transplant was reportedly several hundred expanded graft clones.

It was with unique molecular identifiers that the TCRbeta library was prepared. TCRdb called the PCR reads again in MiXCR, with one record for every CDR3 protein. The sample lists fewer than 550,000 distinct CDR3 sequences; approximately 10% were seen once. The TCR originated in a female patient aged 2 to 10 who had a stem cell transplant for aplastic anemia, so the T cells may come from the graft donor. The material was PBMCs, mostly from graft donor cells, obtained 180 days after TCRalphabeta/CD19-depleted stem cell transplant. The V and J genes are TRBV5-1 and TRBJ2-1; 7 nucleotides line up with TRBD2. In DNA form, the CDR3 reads TGCGCCAGCAGCTTGATGACTAGCTTCGATGAGCAGTTCTTC. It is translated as CASSLMTSFDEQFF.